This TCR beta chain stems from a study of CD8 T cells in Susac syndrome (dated by TCRdb to between 2018 and 2021). Looking at the study overall: Among the Susac syndrome patients who were sequenced, clinically active disease was present in 5 or 6 and clinical remission was observed in under ten. Whether CD8+ T cell activation and differentiation in Susac syndrome was antigen driven was tested using repertoire sequencing. At blood withdrawal, Susac syndrome patients were therapy-naive, treated with corticosteroids (with IVIg additionally given to some), or treated with IVIg alone. General conclusions and limits of the study: The number of individuals in the TCR sequencing and HLA analysis was acknowledged as relatively small. In patients with Susac syndrome, the CD4+ T cell repertoire showed no detectable clonal expansion.

RNA was extracted with the RNeasy kit and 0.5 to 1 ug was reverse transcribed using random hexamers. TCR beta CDR3 regions were amplified with the immunoSEQ multiplex PCR assay covering 54 Vbeta and 13 Jbeta segments. PCR amplification bias was corrected by using a synthetic template baseline for primer optimization and computational correction. On the authors' methods: Reads were assigned to V, D and J genes according to IMGT and analyzed in immunoSEQ Analyzer, with only productive sequences retained. Clonality was computed as one minus Shannon entropy normalized by log2 of the number of productive unique sequences. Public and private clones were assessed among the 100 most prevalent clones of each patient and control. Clones were defined as Susac-specific if absent from the healthy and MS cohorts, from approximately 1,100 published viral clones and from other ImmuneACCESS disease sequences. The public reads were reanalyzed by TCRdb: fastp trimming at Q25, MiXCR alignment, in-frame beta chains only. Each entry merges the rows of one CDR3 protein and shows their most common DNA and genes. The V and J calls and clone size come from TCRdb's table, not from the authors' own analysis. Present in this sample are about 160,000 distinct CDR3 sequences, approximately 95% of which were seen just once. Together, the top ten hold around 0.12% of the sample.

Peripheral blood CD8+ and CD4+ T cells from healthy donors, Susac syndrome patients and multiple sclerosis patients were profiled using high-throughput TCR beta sequencing. The Susac syndrome patients fulfilled recently defined diagnostic criteria for either definite or probable disease. Bulk CD8+ and CD4+ T cells were purified magnetically by negative isolation, whereas CD8+ TEMRA cells were enriched by FACS. Blood was collected in EDTA tubes and processed within 24 hours, with PBMCs isolated through density gradient centrifugation. PBMCs intended for TCR sequencing were cryopreserved in liquid nitrogen and thawed later in a water bath at 37 degrees C. A purity of at least 90% was achieved for sorted or isolated CD4+, CD8+ and CD8+ TEMRA cells. V has 4 bases trimmed and J has 5 bases trimmed; junction bases matching no gene number 7. From its cysteine to its phenylalanine, the CDR3 spans 14 amino acids. CDR3 DNA only is kept here, 42 bases in frame from base 1. From a lookup of the germline V gene, CDR1 and CDR2 are MDHEN and SYDVKM.

On this clonotype itself: The specificity of this receptor is unknown. Per-base qualities were not stored, and no clone one base away is much larger.

Here the chain combines TRBV28 and TRBJ2-7; TRBD2 agrees with 8 junctional bases. Sequencing used CD4+ T cells from PBMCs. The source is a human donor with Susac syndrome. The DNA reads TGTGCCAGCAGTTCACCGGGGGGGGGAAACGAGCAGTACTTC. This translates into CASSSPGGGNEQYF.